The 29 T cell receptor beta chains listed next were all sequenced from one sample in a study of beta chain features in type 1 diabetes. Investigators reverse transcribed all isolated RNA, so they sequenced expressed TCRB transcripts. Measured with immunoSEQ multiplex PCR; TCRdb has only the in-frame clones, and not every one. The sample includes hundreds of thousands of clones, 10% to 15% of them seen just once. The specimen sequenced was naive CD4+ T cells from blood. These receptors originate from a man aged 18 to 30 in good health.

J is TRBJ1-2 and V is TRBV9; 9 bases align to TRBD1. CDR3 length: 16 amino acids. Per the germline V gene, CDR1 is SGDLS and CDR2 is YYNGEE. The trim removed 3 bases at V and 7 bases at J, leaving 13 bases unmatched. The CDR3 loop reads CASSGGVGQGFRGYTF. CDR3 DNA sequence: TGTGCCAGCAGCGGCGGGGTGGGACAGGGTTTTCGTGGCTACACCTTC.

The chain employs TRBV5-1 and TRBJ1-2; TRBD1 aligns across 8 bases. The length of the CDR3 is 14 residues. Trimming removed 0 bases from V and 7 bases from J; junction bases left unmatched: 5. CDR1 and CDR2 from the germline V gene are SGHRS and YFSETQ. CDR3 in DNA: TGCGCCAGCAGCTTGGAGCAGGGGGCGCGTGGCTACACCTTC. Amino acid sequence: CASSLEQGARGYTF. The full variable domain, completed using reference TRBV5-1 and TRBJ1-2, is KAGVTQTPRYLIKTRGQQVTLSCSPISGHRSVSWYQQTPGQGLQFLFEYFSETQRNKGNFPGRFSGRQFSNSRSEMNVSTLELGDSALYLCASSLEQGARGYTFGSGTRLTVV.

The chain couples TRBV15 to TRBJ2-4; no firm D call. The V end lost 0 bases, the J end lost 0 bases, and 21 bases lay between the germline ends. The CDR3 sequence is 20 residues long. The germline V gene has CDR1 LNHNV and CDR2 YYDKDF (reference sequence). CDR3 region: CATSRDSSVDSQLAKNIQYF. In nucleotides, the CDR3 is TGTGCCACCAGCAGAGATTCTTCGGTGGATAGCCAACTAGCCAAAAACATTCAGTACTTC.

The rearrangement links TRBV6-5 to TRBJ1-1; D may be TRBD1 (5 bases). The ends were cut back, 2 bases at V and 3 bases at J, with 7 bases in the middle. CDR1 MNHEY and CDR2 SVGAGI come from the germline V gene. CDR3 length: 13 residues. The CDR3 DNA sequence: TGTGCCAGCAGTTACGGGACTTACACTGAAGCTTTCTTT. It encodes CASSYGTYTEAFF.

V and J are TRBV9 and TRBJ2-7, with 10 bases aligning to TRBD1. Germline CDR1 SGDLS, CDR2 YYNGEE. The length of the CDR3 is 14 residues. The J segment lost 7 bases and the V segment lost 0 bases, leaving 4 bases of the junction unmatched. CDR3 nucleotide sequence: TGTGCCAGCAGCGTAGGGGACAGGGGATGGGAGCAGTACTTC. Protein sequence: CASSVGDRGWEQYF. Drawing the rest from reference TRBV9 and TRBJ2-7, the complete variable domain is DSGVTQTPKHLITATGQRVTLRCSPRSGDLSVYWYQQSLDQGLQFLIQYYNGEERAKGNILERFSAQQFPDLHSELNLSSLELGDSALYFCASSVGDRGWEQYFGPGTRLTVT.

The chain recombines TRBV7-7 with TRBJ1-2, with a possible D match to TRBD1 (5 bases). Germline CDR1 and CDR2: SSHAT and FNYEAQ (reference sequence). This CDR3 spans 14 amino acids. V was pared by 5 bases and J by 5 bases, with 15 bases between. CDR3 loop: CASSPGPQGYGYTF. DNA for the CDR3: TGTGCCAGCAGCCCAGGGCCCCAAGGGTATGGCTACACCTTC.

This clone occurred a few times. The V gene is TRBV27, the J gene TRBJ2-7, with D unclear. V lost 5 bases and J 2 bases, leaving 13 bases between the germline ends. The CDR3 extends over 14 amino acids. CDR1 and CDR2 (germline): MNHEY, SMNVEV (reference sequence). CDR3 in DNA: TGTGCCAGCAGTGTTGCCCCTAGAACCTACGAGCAGTACTTC. Its protein product is CASSVAPRTYEQYF.

This clone has more than one count but fewer than ten. The V call is TRBV5-1, the J call TRBJ2-6; D gene ambiguous. V gave up 3 bases and J gave up 0 bases, with 10 bases separating them. This CDR3 is 16 amino acids long. Germline CDR1 is SGHRS and CDR2 is YFSETQ. CDR3 sequence (DNA): TGCGCCAGCAGCTCGGAGAGTAGCTCTGGGGCCAACGTCCTGACTTTC. It is translated as CASSSESSSGANVLTF. Using reference TRBV5-1 and TRBJ2-6 for the parts outside the CDR3, the full variable domain is KAGVTQTPRYLIKTRGQQVTLSCSPISGHRSVSWYQQTPGQGLQFLFEYFSETQRNKGNFPGRFSGRQFSNSRSEMNVSTLELGDSALYLCASSSESSSGANVLTFGAGSRLTVL.

The V call is TRBV5-1, the J call TRBJ2-3, with 9 bases that match TRBD1. Germline CDR1 and CDR2: SGHRS and YFSETQ. CDR3 length: 17 amino acids. Unmatched junction bases numbered 11, after V lost 4 bases and J lost 2 bases. CDR3 amino acids: CASSPHRDRDSTDTQYF. The CDR3 DNA reads as TGCGCCAGCAGCCCACACCGGGACAGGGATTCCACAGATACGCAGTATTTT.

V gene TRBV2 combines with J gene TRBJ1-2; possibly TRBD1 for D (5 bases). Trimming shortened V by 5 bases and J by 2 bases, and 12 bases separated the two germline ends. Germline CDR1 reads SNHLY; CDR2 reads FYNNEI. The CDR3 loop spans 14 amino acids. The CDR3 DNA sequence: TGTGCCAGCAGTTCCAGACAGCAAAACTATGGCTACACCTTC. Residues: CASSSRQQNYGYTF.

V is TRBV28 and J is TRBJ1-4; D not certain. Trimming removed 5 bases from V and 0 bases from J, with 10 bases in between. CDR3 length: 15 residues. Germline-derived CDR1 and CDR2 are MDHEN and SYDVKM. The CDR3 sequence is CASSTLSPTNEKLFF. The CDR3 DNA reads as TGTGCCAGCAGTACCCTCAGTCCAACTAATGAAAAACTGTTTTTT.

This clone was counted only a few times. The V and J genes are TRBV2 and TRBJ2-3; tentative D call: TRBD2 (5 bases). There are 15 residues in the CDR3. Germline assignment: CDR1 SNHLY and CDR2 FYNNEI. Between the trimmed V and J ends, which lost 4 bases and 1 base, there was a span of 12 bases. The CDR3: CASSVEGVGTDTQYF. Written as DNA, the CDR3 is TGTGCCAGCAGTGTTGAGGGAGTGGGCACAGATACGCAGTATTTT.

This clone has just a few counts. This sequence joins TRBV9 and TRBJ2-5; tentatively, D is TRBD1 (6 bases). Per the germline V gene, CDR1 is SGDLS and CDR2 is YYNGEE. This CDR3 is 14 amino acids long. The V end lost 6 bases, the J end lost 2 bases, and 14 bases lay between the germline ends. CDR3 residues: CASNGRGWQETQYF. The CDR3 DNA reads TGTGCCAGCAACGGCAGGGGTTGGCAAGAGACCCAGTACTTC.

CDR3 nucleotides: TGTGCCAGCAGCTCTTGGGGGGTTGCCACTGAAGCTTTCTTT. Protein sequence: CASSSWGVATEAFF. The chain joins TRBV7-2 to TRBJ1-1, with D perhaps matching TRBD1 (5 bases). The V gene's germline CDR1 is SGHTA and CDR2 FQGNSA. Trimming removed 4 bases at V and 4 bases at J, with 13 bases between. This CDR3 spans 14 amino acids.

This clone was observed a few times. The chain carries TRBV28 and TRBJ1-3, with TRBD1 matching over 8 bases. This CDR3 has 15 residues. Germline CDR1 is MDHEN and CDR2 is SYDVKM. V shed 6 bases and J 4 bases; nucleotides not matched to a gene: 8. In nucleotides, the CDR3 is TGTGCCAGCAGGCAGACAGGGGCTGCGGGAAACACCATATATTTT. Its protein is CASRQTGAAGNTIYF.

This clone occurred a few times. V and J are TRBV5-1 and TRBJ2-7; D is unresolved. In germline, CDR1 is SGHRS, CDR2 YFSETQ. The germline V and J ends were trimmed by 0 bases and 6 bases, with 7 bases remaining between them. CDR3 length: 12 amino acids. As DNA, the CDR3 is TGCGCCAGCAGCTTGGATTTCTCCGAGCAGTACTTC. This sequence encodes CASSLDFSEQYF.

V and J are TRBV9 and TRBJ2-7; 8 bases match TRBD1. CDR3 length: 14 amino acids. Trimming cost V 4 bases and J 7 bases; bases outside gene matches: 10. Germline V gene data show CDR1 as SGDLS and CDR2 as YYNGEE. The CDR3 bases are TGTGCCAGCAGCTCAGGACAGGGACAGTGGGAGCAGTACTTC. Translating it yields CASSSGQGQWEQYF.

This clone came up a few times. This sample includes further DNA sequences coding for the same CDR3. V gene TRBV30 combines with J gene TRBJ1-2; 7 bases line up with TRBD1. V lost 3 bases, J lost 4 bases, and 2 bases stayed unmatched. The CDR3 is made up of 12 amino acids. Germline V gene data show CDR1 as GTSNPN and CDR2 as SVGIG (reference sequence). CDR3 residues: CAWSAGGYGYTF. Here the CDR3 DNA reads TGTGCCTGGAGCGCAGGGGGCTATGGCTACACCTTC.

This rearrangement joins TRBV2 to TRBJ2-3, with 13 bases identical to TRBD2. The CDR3 is 18 residues long. The V gene end was trimmed by 6 bases and the J gene end by 0 bases; junction bases not matched to a gene: 9. Germline V gene data show CDR1 as SNHLY and CDR2 as FYNNEI. The CDR3 here is CASSQGLAGPPSTDTQYF. The CDR3 nucleotides read TGTGCCAGCAGCCAGGGACTAGCGGGGCCCCCTAGCACAGATACGCAGTATTTT. Full variable domain (missing parts from reference TRBV2 and TRBJ2-3): EPEVTQTPSHQVTQMGQEVILRCVPISNHLYFYWYRQILGQKVEFLVSFYNNEISEKSEIFDDQFSVERPDGSNFTLKIRSTKLEDSAMYFCASSQGLAGPPSTDTQYFGPGTRLTVL.

The chain recombines TRBV9 with TRBJ2-7; 8 bases map to TRBD2. The CDR3 runs 15 residues. The ends lost 4 bases at V and 3 bases at J; junction bases unmatched: 9. Germline loops: CDR1 SGDLS, CDR2 YYNGEE. DNA of the CDR3: TGTGCCAGCAGCCCTCCGGGTAGCGGGGACTACGAGCAGTACTTC. It specifies CASSPPGSGDYEQYF.

The CDR3: CASSGEGQGIYEQYF. The CDR3 nucleotides read TGTGCCAGCAGCGGCGAGGGACAGGGTATCTACGAGCAGTACTTC. This chain uses TRBV9 with TRBJ2-7; the match to TRBD1 covers 9 bases. CDR3 length equals 15 residues. CDR1 and CDR2 (germline): SGDLS, YYNGEE. V shed 3 bases, J shed 3 bases, and the junction held 7 bases outside the gene matches.

This clone was recorded a few times. The CDR3 DNA follows: TGCGCCAGCACCCTAACTAGCGGTACCTACGAGCAGTACTTC. This sequence encodes CASTLTSGTYEQYF. The rearrangement uses TRBV5-1 and TRBJ2-7; 8 bases agree with TRBD2. The length of the CDR3 is 14 residues. Germline trimming cut 6 bases from V and 2 bases from J; bases unmatched to any gene: 7. Per germline, CDR1 SGHRS and CDR2 YFSETQ.

This clone was observed a few times. V gene TRBV15 combines with J gene TRBJ2-7; 8 nucleotides align to TRBD1. Per the germline V gene, CDR1 is LNHNV and CDR2 is YYDKDF (reference sequence). V shed 3 bases and J 3 bases; nucleotides not matched to a gene: 4. This CDR3 region has 14 residues. The CDR3 nucleotides read TGTGCCACCAGCAGCCGGACAGGGTTCTACGAGCAGTACTTC. Its protein product is CATSSRTGFYEQYF.

This clone has just a few counts. The CDR3 spells CASSLRRSSREKLFF. The CDR3 DNA reads as TGTGCCAGCAGCCTCCGGAGGAGTTCTCGAGAAAAACTGTTTTTT. V gene TRBV7-9 combines with J gene TRBJ1-4; D uncertain. The CDR3 has 15 residues. Germline V gives CDR1 SEHNR, CDR2 FQNEAQ (reference sequence). V was clipped by 5 bases and J by 8 bases, with 18 bases between them.

In regard to this clone: Other nucleotide sequences from this sample produce the same CDR3. V gene TRBV5-4 combines with J gene TRBJ1-1; 11 bases are shared with TRBD1. CDR3 length equals 14 residues. The junction had 4 bases not matched to a gene; V was cut back by 4 bases and J by 5 bases. CDR1 SGHNT and CDR2 YYREEE come from the germline V gene (reference sequence). The CDR3 is CASSPDRGHTEAFF. The DNA for the CDR3 is TGTGCCAGCAGCCCGGACAGGGGGCATACTGAAGCTTTCTTT.

This clone was counted a few times. The chain has TRBV7-2 and TRBJ1-4, with D perhaps matching TRBD1 (6 bases). Germline CDR1 and CDR2: SGHTA and FQGNSA. This CDR3 comprises 15 residues. Trimming left V 1 base short and J 7 bases short, with 13 bases between. The CDR3 DNA is TGTGCCAGCAGCTTAGGAGGGGGATTAGTTGAAAAACTGTTTTTT. Translating it yields CASSLGGGLVEKLFF.

This clone was detected only a few times. The rearrangement links TRBV7-3 to TRBJ1-6; D ambiguous. The CDR3 runs to 15 residues. The germline CDR1 and CDR2 sequences are SGHTA and FQGTGA. V was pared by 3 bases and J by 9 bases, with 15 bases between. This CDR3 is CASSFGPRESSPLHF. Written as DNA, the CDR3 is TGTGCCAGCAGCTTCGGGCCTCGGGAGAGTTCACCCCTCCACTTT.

This clone was seen more than once but under ten times. This chain joins TRBV4-2 and TRBJ2-1, with unresolved D. The germline CDR1 and CDR2 sequences are LGHNA and YNFKEQ. This CDR3 has 12 amino acids. The ends were cut back, 1 base at V and 7 bases at J, with 5 bases in the middle. The CDR3 loop is CASSQVRNEQFF. CDR3 coding DNA: TGTGCCAGCAGCCAAGTCCGTAATGAGCAGTTCTTC.

J is TRBJ2-3 and V is TRBV28; D possibly corresponds to TRBD1 (6 bases). This CDR3 has 12 amino acids. Trimming shortened V by 10 bases and J by 2 bases, and 10 bases separated the two germline ends. Germline V gene data show CDR1 as MDHEN and CDR2 as SYDVKM. The CDR3 sequence: CATRDTTDTQYF. The CDR3 nucleotides read TGTGCCACCAGGGACACCACAGATACGCAGTATTTT. The full variable domain, rest sourced from reference TRBV28 and TRBJ2-3, is DVKVTQSSRYLVKRTGEKVFLECVQDMDHENMFWYRQDPGLGLRLIYFSYDVKMKEKGDIPEGYSVSREKKERFSLILESASTNQTSMYLCATRDTTDTQYFGPGTRLTVL.